This entry lists 16 T cell receptor beta chains sequenced from one sample in a study of CD8+ T cells in alopecia areata. The sequencing template was cDNA reverse transcribed from extracted RNA. Assay used: immunoSEQ multiplex PCR; TCRdb lists only in-frame clones, some missing. The sample has about 140,000 clones, around 57% seen once. The sample taken for sequencing was CD4+ T cells sorted from blood. Receptors were obtained from a human donor in good health.

V gene TRBV6-1 combines with J gene TRBJ2-7; no definite D call. Germline-derived CDR1 and CDR2 are MNHNS and SASEGT. Trimming left V 7 bases short and J 2 bases short, with 9 bases between. The length of the CDR3 is 12 residues. The CDR3 coding sequence is TGTGCCAGCACCGGGCGGACCTACGAGCAGTACTTC. Its translation is CASTGRTYEQYF.

This clone was counted once. The chain couples TRBV7-2 to TRBJ2-1, with 10 bases that match TRBD1. The germline gives CDR1 SGHTA, CDR2 FQGNSA. Losses at the gene ends were 5 bases for V and 5 bases for J; bases not matched to a gene: 6. The CDR3 has 15 amino acids. CDR3 nucleotides: TGTGCCAGCAGCGCCGACAGGGGGCGGAACAATGAGCAGTTCTTC. Translation: CASSADRGRNNEQFF. Full variable domain (remainder filled in from reference TRBV7-2 and TRBJ2-1): GAGVSQSPSNKVTEKGKDVELRCDPISGHTALYWYRQSLGQGLEFLIYFQGNSAPDKSGLPSDRFSAERTGGSVSTLTIQRTQQEDSAVYLCASSADRGRNNEQFFGPGTRLTVL.

The chain couples TRBV20-1 to TRBJ2-7; D gene uncertain. V shed 6 bases and J shed 6 bases, with 12 bases lying between them. Germline values: CDR1 DFQATT, CDR2 SNEGSKA (reference sequence). The CDR3 has 11 residues. CDR3: CSARHAAEQYF. The CDR3 region has the DNA TGCAGTGCGAGACACGCCGCCGAGCAGTACTTC.

The rearrangement uses TRBV30 and TRBJ1-1, with TRBD1 matching over 7 bases. Germline lookup yields CDR1 GTSNPN and CDR2 SVGIG (reference sequence). J was trimmed by 2 bases and V by 3 bases; bases with no gene match: 6. The CDR3 runs 14 residues. CDR3 amino acids: CAWSSNRGNTEAFF. The CDR3 nucleotides read TGTGCCTGGAGCTCCAACAGGGGAAACACTGAAGCTTTCTTT.

The J gene is TRBJ1-4, the V gene TRBV30; 8 nucleotides align to TRBD1. Germline assignment: CDR1 GTSNPN and CDR2 SVGIG (reference sequence). This CDR3 spans 15 amino acids. V was pared by 2 bases and J by 11 bases, with 13 bases of the junction left unmatched. This CDR3 reads CAWSPMDRASAKLFF. The CDR3 bases are TGTGCCTGGAGTCCCATGGACAGGGCCTCTGCTAAACTGTTTTTT.

The gene calls are TRBV6-6 and TRBJ2-1; D is unresolved. The length of the CDR3 is 15 residues. The germline V gene has CDR1 MNHNY and CDR2 SVGAGI (reference sequence). Trimming shortened V by 5 bases and J by 6 bases, and 17 bases separated the two germline ends. For the CDR3, the DNA is TGTGCCAGCAGTGGCATGGTATCCCCTTCCAATGAGCAGTTCTTC. It encodes CASSGMVSPSNEQFF.

The gene calls are TRBV28 and TRBJ2-1, with D uncertain. Germline CDR1 MDHEN, CDR2 SYDVKM. The ends were cut back, 3 bases at V and 12 bases at J, with 15 bases in the middle. This CDR3 is built from 13 residues. Here the CDR3 DNA reads TGTGCCAGCAGTTTGGGTGTTCTCGTACGGCAGTTCTTC. Residues: CASSLGVLVRQFF.

This rearrangement joins TRBV18 to TRBJ2-7; 8 bases are shared with TRBD1. The CDR3 consists of 17 residues. The V gene's germline CDR1 is KGHSH and CDR2 LQKENI. With V trimmed by 1 base and J by 1 base, 9 bases remained unmatched. The CDR3 loop reads CASSPRATGVFSYEQYF. In nucleotides, the CDR3 is TGTGCCAGCTCACCACGTGCGACAGGGGTATTTTCCTACGAGCAGTACTTC.

The J gene is TRBJ2-3, the V gene TRBV5-1; D is ambiguous. The CDR3 has 14 residues. Trimming stripped 0 bases from V and 2 bases from J, with 7 bases between. CDR1 SGHRS and CDR2 YFSETQ come from the germline V gene. This CDR3 reads CASSLGHNTDTQYF. The CDR3 DNA follows: TGCGCCAGCAGCTTGGGGCACAACACAGATACGCAGTATTTT.

This clone was detected a few times. The chain combines TRBV14 with TRBJ2-1; D might be TRBD2 (6 bases). This CDR3 is built from 14 residues. V lost 2 bases to trimming and J lost 10 bases, with 15 bases between them. Per germline, CDR1 SGHDN and CDR2 FVKESK. The CDR3 sequence: CASSQNPLAGEQFF. The DNA of the CDR3 is TGTGCCAGCAGCCAAAATCCCCTGGCGGGAGAGCAGTTCTTC.

This clone has just a few counts. V and J are TRBV14 and TRBJ2-7; D uncertain. Germline V gives CDR1 SGHDN, CDR2 FVKESK. This CDR3 comprises 12 residues. Trimming cost V 0 bases and J 1 base, with 1 base left between them. The CDR3 DNA is TGTGCCAGCAGCCAAGAATCCTACGAGCAGTACTTC. Encoded protein: CASSQESYEQYF.

This clone was detected only a few times. The chain recombines TRBV29-1 with TRBJ1-1; no definite D call. Trimming stripped 6 bases from V and 5 bases from J, with 13 bases between. This CDR3 has 12 residues. The germline V gene has CDR1 SQVTM and CDR2 ANQGSEA. In nucleotides, the CDR3 is TGCAGCGTGGACCCATCCGGGACTGAAGCTTTCTTT. The encoded protein is CSVDPSGTEAFF.

This clone was observed a few times. This chain links TRBV29-1 with TRBJ1-2; no clear D. CDR3 length: 11 residues. Germline-derived CDR1 and CDR2 are SQVTM and ANQGSEA. Trimming cost V 6 bases and J 4 bases, with 9 bases left between them. The CDR3 bases are TGCAGCGTCGCCCTTACCTATGGCTACACCTTC. Protein sequence: CSVALTYGYTF.

This clone was counted only a few times. The junction does not match germline at one end; this may be a read error. The chain combines TRBV30 with TRBJ2-2; D may correspond to TRBD1 or TRBD2 (5 bases each). Per germline, CDR1 GTSNPN and CDR2 SVGIG (reference sequence). This CDR3 contains 14 residues. The CDR3: CAWRFWGNSGELFF. In nucleotides, the CDR3 is TGTGCCTGGAGGTTCTGGGGGAACAGCGGGGAGCTGTTTTTT.

The chain joins TRBV30 to TRBJ1-1; 8 nucleotides match TRBD1. In germline, CDR1 is GTSNPN, CDR2 SVGIG (reference sequence). V lost 7 bases and J lost 11; bases outside the gene matches: 9. The CDR3 contains 11 residues. The CDR3 loop reads CASTGGSWAFF. DNA of the CDR3: TGTGCCTCCACAGGGGGATCATGGGCTTTCTTT.

Only a few counts were recorded for this clone. This sequence joins TRBV7-9 and TRBJ1-1; 10 bases are a match to TRBD1. The V gene end was trimmed by 5 bases and the J gene end by 5 bases; junction bases not matched to a gene: 5. CDR1 and CDR2 (germline): SEHNR, FQNEAQ (reference sequence). The CDR3 contains 14 residues. CDR3 in amino acids: CASSPGQGRTEAFF. CDR3 coding DNA: TGTGCCAGCAGCCCGGGACAGGGGAGAACTGAAGCTTTCTTT.